These T cell receptor beta chains were read from a single sample in a study of Ad26.COV2.S vaccination and SARS-CoV-2 variants. TCRdb's table, derived via immunoSEQ multiplex PCR, lists solely in-frame clones and lacks some. There are about 180,000 clones in the sample; around 88% occur only once, and about 5.5% lies in the top ten. Sequencing was performed on peripheral blood, taken after recovery from COVID-19. Every receptor here comes from a human donor who had recovered from COVID-19. CDR3s leave out the opening cysteine and the closing phenylalanine or tryptophan. The order of the fields is V gene, J gene, CDR3 protein.

>TRBV7-6|TRBJ1-5
ASSSRVGGGQPQH
>TRBV6-6|TRBJ2-5
ASSTGLGETQY
>TRBV10-3|TRBJ2-1
AISESASGTGYNEQF
>TRBV29-1|TRBJ2-1
SVEGNEQF
>TRBV12-3/TRBV12-4|TRBJ2-5
AISTQYQETQY
>TRBV27|TRBJ1-5
ASSLGGGQPQH
>TRBV6-5|TRBJ2-2
ASSYLGQGAGELF
>TRBV5-1|TRBJ2-7
ASSLWQEQEQY
>TRBV5-6|TRBJ2-5
ASTIGQGSQETQY
>TRBV7-9|TRBJ1-2
ASTPRQGATGYT
>TRBV11-3|TRBJ1-2
ASSLGSCLTPLNGYT
>TRBV5-4|TRBJ1-6
ASSLDLQGRSPLH
>TRBV11-2|TRBJ2-7
ASSSPGQESEQY
>TRBV6-6|TRBJ2-3
ASSVNRGRGSDTQY
>TRBV12-3/TRBV12-4|TRBJ1-2
ASSDNGGDGYT
>TRBV24-1|TRBJ1-4
ATSTPGQLSSAKTNEKLF
>TRBV7-2|TRBJ2-7
ASSFTDGSYEQY
>TRBV3-1/TRBV3-2|TRBJ1-6
ASSQVPKGSPLH
>TRBV7-6|TRBJ2-5
ASSLMSSGGWGETQY